This passage covers 8 T cell receptor beta chains from one sample sequenced in a study of PD-1 blockade in classical Hodgkin lymphoma. This table comes from immunoSEQ multiplex PCR, and its TCRdb copy is limited to in-frame clones, with some not included. This repertoire shows 110,000 or so clones, about nine tenths found once; its top ten account for about 20%. Relapses following autologous stem cell transplantation were seen in all patients, with brentuximab vedotin exposure varying. The sample was peripheral blood mononuclear cells (PBMCs), taken before the second cycle of nivolumab. These receptors were obtained from a human donor with classical Hodgkin lymphoma.

To note about this clone: Other nucleotide sequences in the sample specify the same CDR3. Here the CDR3 reads CASSVSGRRSYNEQFF. In DNA form, the CDR3 reads TGTGCCAGCAGTGTCAGCGGGAGAAGATCCTACAATGAGCAGTTCTTC. This chain uses TRBV2 with TRBJ2-1, with 8 bases that match TRBD2. Trimming removed 4 bases from V and 1 base from J; junction bases left unmatched: 6. The CDR3 totals 16 residues. The germline CDR1 and CDR2 sequences are SNHLY and FYNNEI.

The chain combines TRBV6-6 with TRBJ1-2; no definite D call. Germline loops: CDR1 MNHNY, CDR2 SVGAGI (reference sequence). The CDR3 loop spans 13 amino acids. Trimming pared 5 bases from V and 6 bases from J, leaving 13 bases between. The CDR3 spells CASSLIGKDGYTF. The CDR3 nucleotides read TGTGCCAGCAGTCTGATCGGCAAGGATGGCTACACCTTC.

The count of this clone is one. This sequence joins TRBV7-2 and TRBJ2-3; 9 bases fit TRBD1. This CDR3 is 16 amino acids long. Germline V gene sequence: CDR1 SGHTA, CDR2 FQGNSA. The V and J ends lost 1 base and 7 bases, in that order; junction bases with no gene match: 9. Here the CDR3 DNA reads TGTGCCAGCAGCTTAGATGGGACAGGGAAAGGGAATACGCAGTATTTT. Its translation is CASSLDGTGKGNTQYF.

The V and J genes are TRBV2 and TRBJ2-4; D is unclear. The CDR3 is 17 residues long. Trimming shortened V by 3 bases and J by 7 bases, and 22 bases separated the two germline ends. The germline V gene has CDR1 SNHLY and CDR2 FYNNEI. CDR3 sequence reads: CASSEEPVEVSRNIQYF. The CDR3 DNA reads as TGTGCCAGCAGTGAGGAACCAGTCGAGGTCTCGAGGAACATTCAGTACTTC.

J is TRBJ1-1 and V is TRBV28, with D possibly matching TRBD1 (5 bases). The CDR3 spans 13 residues. V gave up 3 bases and J gave up 6 bases, with 11 bases separating them. The germline V gene encodes CDR1 MDHEN and CDR2 SYDVKM. CDR3 loop: CASSFPLGAEAFF. The CDR3 bases are TGTGCCAGCAGTTTCCCCCTAGGGGCTGAAGCTTTCTTT.

The CDR3 spells CSVAGLRVDGELFF. The CDR3 bases are TGCAGCGTGGCGGGACTCCGGGTGGACGGGGAGCTGTTTTTT. This chain uses TRBV29-1 with TRBJ2-2; tentative D call: TRBD2 (6 bases). Germline values: CDR1 SQVTM, CDR2 ANQGSEA. The CDR3 is made up of 14 amino acids. The V end was cut by 6 bases, the J end by 7 bases, with 18 bases between.

This chain connects TRBV11-2 to TRBJ2-7; 11 nucleotides align to TRBD1. Germline CDR1 and CDR2: SGHAT and FQNNGV. The CDR3 sequence is 17 residues long. The trim removed 4 bases at V and 0 bases at J, leaving 8 bases unmatched. In DNA, the CDR3 is TGTGCCAGCAGCTCCGGGACAGGGGGAGTCAGCTCCTACGAGCAGTACTTC. Amino acids: CASSSGTGGVSSYEQYF.

The V gene is TRBV29-1, the J gene TRBJ2-3; 8 nucleotides match TRBD2. Germline CDR1 reads SQVTM; CDR2 reads ANQGSEA. Trimming took 6 bases from V and 2 from J; bases not matched to a gene: 4. This CDR3 is built from 13 residues. The CDR3 nucleotides read TGCAGCGTAACTAGCGGAGTCACAGATACGCAGTATTTT. It codes for CSVTSGVTDTQYF.